A single sample gave rise to the 5 T cell receptor beta chains below, sequenced in a study of blood T cell repertoires in COVID-19. Sequencing was performed with immunoSEQ multiplex PCR; in TCRdb, only in-frame clones are kept and a portion is missing. The repertoire includes 180,000 or so clones, roughly 88% of them detected once, and 9.8% sits in the top ten. Sequencing was done on a sample of peripheral blood. Receptors were obtained from a woman older than 75 with acute or convalescent COVID-19.

This chain uses TRBV24-1 with TRBJ2-1; D may be TRBD1 (7 bases). This CDR3 has 17 amino acids. V shed 4 bases and J shed 0 bases, with 15 bases lying between them. Looked up from germline, CDR1 is KGHDR and CDR2 is SFDVKD. The DNA of the CDR3 is TGTGCCACCAGTGAGGCATCAGGGGGGAGCTCCTACAATGAGCAGTTCTTC. This gives the protein CATSEASGGSSYNEQFF.

This CDR3 is CASSSSGTSGGEQFF. DNA of the CDR3: TGTGCCAGCAGCTCCTCCGGGACTAGCGGGGGTGAGCAGTTCTTC. The chain links TRBV7-2 to TRBJ2-1; 14 nucleotides match TRBD2. Trimming removed 4 bases from V and 9 bases from J; junction bases left unmatched: 5. The CDR3 is 15 residues long. The V gene's germline CDR1 is SGHTA and CDR2 FQGNSA.

Remarks on this clone: One junction end does not reproduce the germline sequence, and a read error may be involved. The J gene is TRBJ1-6, the V gene TRBV6-5, with unresolved D. Germline CDR1 and CDR2: MNHEY and SVGAGI. There are 14 residues in the CDR3. The CDR3 is CASRFDTHNSPLHF. CDR3 nucleotides: TGTGCCAGCAGGTTCGACACCCATAATTCACCCCTTCACTTT.

The chain recombines TRBV27 with TRBJ1-5; 7 positions match TRBD1. CDR1 is MNHEY and CDR2 is SMNVEV in the germline V gene (reference sequence). The CDR3 totals 16 residues. Trimming took 4 bases from V and 3 from J; bases not matched to a gene: 9. CDR3 DNA: TGTGCCAGCAGTTCCCGACAGGGCCTCCCCAATCAGCCCCAGCATTTT. It yields the protein CASSSRQGLPNQPQHF.

The V and J genes are TRBV6-5 and TRBJ2-1; 10 nucleotides agree with TRBD2. The germline CDR1 and CDR2 sequences are MNHEY and SVGAGI. This CDR3 contains 14 residues. V shed 6 bases and J 4 bases; nucleotides not matched to a gene: 3. This CDR3 reads CASRLAGAYNEQFF. The CDR3 DNA reads as TGTGCCAGCAGGCTAGCGGGAGCTTACAATGAGCAGTTCTTC.